Below are 13 T cell receptor beta chains sequenced from a single sample in a study of vaccination effects on CD4 cells after COVID-19. Antigen-specific CD4+ T cells expanded by the ViraFEST assay with viral peptide pools were then sequenced. At the end of roughly ten days of culture, CD4+ T cells were isolated. Participants received two doses of either the BNT162b2 or mRNA-1273 vaccine. Their antigen targets remain unknown. Sequencing was performed with immunoSEQ multiplex PCR; in TCRdb, only in-frame clones are kept and a portion is missing. Counted here are nearly 30,000 clones, around 85% occurring once; the ten biggest clones make up approximately 6%. The specimen comprised CD4+ T cells from PBMCs cultured with SARS-CoV-2 spike peptides, sampled after COVID-19 vaccination. The receptor source for this set is a human donor who received a COVID-19 vaccine. Some clones in this sample may be carry-over from other donors' samples.

On this clone itself: The same CDR3 can be traced to other DNA sequences in this sample. The V gene is TRBV11-2, the J gene TRBJ1-2; no reliable D call. Germline CDR1 is SGHAT and CDR2 is FQNNGV. V gave up 1 base and J gave up 2 bases, with 5 bases separating them. The CDR3 totals 13 residues. The DNA of the CDR3 is TGTGCCAGCAGCTTAGTCCTAAACTATGGCTACACCTTC. Protein product: CASSLVLNYGYTF.

This clone is a singleton in its sample. V usage is TRBV6-2 or TRBV6-3 and J usage is TRBJ1-1; D not certain. The germline V gene encodes CDR1 MNHEY and CDR2 SVGEGT. V was cut by 2 bases and J by 1 base, with 5 bases left in between. This CDR3 contains 13 residues. The CDR3 sequence is CASSYGKNTEAFF. As DNA, the CDR3 is TGTGCCAGCAGTTACGGAAAGAACACTGAAGCTTTCTTT.

This clone turned up a few times. This rearrangement joins TRBV7-2 to TRBJ1-1, with 7 bases fitting TRBD1. This CDR3 is 14 amino acids long. V trimming: 2 bases; J trimming: 4 bases; junction bases outside the gene matches: 4. Germline values: CDR1 SGHTA, CDR2 FQGNSA. The CDR3 reads CASSLLGGGTEAFF. CDR3 coding DNA: TGTGCCAGCAGCTTATTAGGGGGCGGCACTGAAGCTTTCTTT.

The chain's CDR3 is CASSRHRGRGDTGELFF. CDR3 sequence (DNA): TGTGCCAGCAGCCGGCACAGGGGGCGAGGGGACACCGGGGAGCTGTTTTTT. This sequence joins TRBV3-1 (or the pseudogene TRBV3-2) and TRBJ2-2; TRBD1 matches at 9 bases. Germline assignment: CDR1 LGHDT and CDR2 YNNKEL (reference sequence). The CDR3 length is 17 residues. J gave up 3 bases and V 4 bases, and 9 bases lay outside the gene matches.

Relative to its sample, this clone is medium-sized. The gene calls are TRBV19 and TRBJ1-1, with TRBD1 matching 8 bases. This CDR3 has 15 residues. Germline CDR1 is LNHDA and CDR2 is SQIVND (reference sequence). V lost 6 bases and J lost 6; bases outside the gene matches: 12. CDR3 protein: CASRPLYTGGPEAFF. The CDR3 DNA sequence: TGTGCCAGTAGACCTCTATACACAGGGGGTCCTGAAGCTTTCTTT.

This chain uses TRBV29-1 with TRBJ2-3; D gene unclear. V shed 2 bases and J shed 4 bases, with 7 bases lying between them. The CDR3 runs 12 residues. Germline V gene data show CDR1 as SQVTM and CDR2 as ANQGSEA. CDR3 amino acids: CSVESGADTQYF. The CDR3 DNA reads as TGCAGCGTTGAATCTGGCGCAGATACGCAGTATTTT.

The chain employs TRBV9 and TRBJ1-4, with 7 nucleotides matching TRBD1. Trimming took 4 bases from V and 6 from J; bases not matched to a gene: 6. This CDR3 contains 14 residues. Per germline, CDR1 SGDLS and CDR2 YYNGEE. DNA for the CDR3: TGTGCCAGCAGCCAGGGACAGTTTGATGAAAAACTGTTTTTT. It codes for CASSQGQFDEKLFF.

V is TRBV6-2 or TRBV6-3 and J is TRBJ1-5; D is undetermined. The germline V gene has CDR1 MNHEY and CDR2 SVGEGT. Deletions cut 2 bases from V and 9 bases from J, with 8 bases between. This CDR3 is 12 amino acids long. Here the CDR3 DNA reads TGTGCCAGCAGTTACAACCCCGGGCCCCAGCATTTT. Its protein is CASSYNPGPQHF.

This clone appeared a few times. The V and J genes are TRBV30 and TRBJ2-6; no definite D call. Looked up from germline, CDR1 is GTSNPN and CDR2 is SVGIG (reference sequence). The CDR3 consists of 14 residues. The germline V and J ends were trimmed by 3 bases and 2 bases, with 8 bases remaining between them. DNA of the CDR3: TGTGCCTGGAGGATTCCCCCTGGGGCCAACGTCCTGACTTTC. This encodes CAWRIPPGANVLTF.

V and J are TRBV19 and TRBJ2-2; tentatively, D is TRBD1 (6 bases). The CDR3 sequence is 15 residues long. In germline, CDR1 is LNHDA, CDR2 SQIVND (reference sequence). The V end lost 7 bases, the J end lost 0 bases, and 12 bases lay between the germline ends. The DNA of the CDR3 is TGTGCCAGTAAGGGGACAAACACGAACACCGGGGAGCTGTTTTTT. Its translation is CASKGTNTNTGELFF. Full variable domain (remainder filled in from reference TRBV19 and TRBJ2-2): DGGITQSPKYLFRKEGQNVTLSCEQNLNHDAMYWYRQDPGQGLRLIYYSQIVNDFQKGDIAEGYSVSREKKESFPLTVTSAQKNPTAFYLCASKGTNTNTGELFFGEGSRLTVL.

The J gene is TRBJ2-5, the V gene TRBV28; 10 bases match TRBD1. V dropped 3 bases and J dropped 2; count of bases not matched to a gene: 6. CDR3 length: 16 amino acids. Germline V CDR1 and CDR2: MDHEN, SYDVKM. The CDR3 DNA follows: TGTGCCAGCAGTTTGCTCGGGACAGGGGCGCAAGAGACCCAGTACTTC. This sequence encodes CASSLLGTGAQETQYF.

The rearrangement joins TRBV19 to TRBJ1-4; D not certain. V lost 3 bases to trimming and J lost 8 bases, with 16 bases between them. Germline lookup yields CDR1 LNHDA and CDR2 SQIVND (reference sequence). This CDR3 comprises 15 residues. The CDR3 DNA sequence: TGTGCCAGTAGTATCGAAGCCTGGGTCGGGGAAAAACTGTTTTTT. Protein sequence: CASSIEAWVGEKLFF.

The rearrangement uses TRBV28 and TRBJ1-2; D is unclear. The CDR3 runs to 14 residues. Looked up from germline, CDR1 is MDHEN and CDR2 is SYDVKM. Trimming stripped 6 bases from V and 4 bases from J, with 15 bases between. DNA for the CDR3: TGTGCCAGCAGCTCCGGCCCGTGGGGCTATGGCTACACCTTC. The encoded protein is CASSSGPWGYGYTF.